This note documents a single T cell receptor beta chain sequence. The antigen is not known. The source of the sample is a study of T cells after yellow fever vaccination. On the study more broadly: In the case of low-cell-number fractions, SMART-Seq v4 Ultra Low Input was used for preparation. Study-level results: Abundant contaminating clonotypes from the bulk population could appear in FACS-sorted repertoires. Only a minor proportion of clonotypes was detected across both CD4 and CD8 compartments.

The study made its TCR cDNA through 5'RACE template switching. That step introduced a universal primer site along with UMIs. Via MiXCR, TCRdb re-called the 5' RACE reads, giving one row per CDR3 protein. Among hundreds of thousands of distinct CDR3 sequences listed, less than 15% were seen once. Germline CDR1 ENHRY, CDR2 SYGVKD. CDR3 size: 11 residues. Between the trimmed V and J ends, which lost 5 bases and 7 bases, there was a span of 6 bases. The V and J genes are TRBV10-3 and TRBJ2-1, with D unresolved. Sequenced here: PBMCs, sampled on the day of the yellow fever booster vaccination. The receptor comes from a man in his thirties or forties who received the YFV17D yellow fever vaccine. CDR3 sequence: CAISLGNEQFF. The CDR3 bases are TGTGCCATCAGTCTAGGTAATGAGCAGTTCTTC.